These T cell receptor beta chains were read from a single sample in a study of cytomegalovirus exposure and HLA in healthy donors. Sequenced by immunoSEQ multiplex PCR; TCRdb stores in-frame clones only, minus some. Here the sample spans 60,000 to 65,000 clones, around 96% being singletons. The source material was PBMCs. The receptors shown here come from a woman between 18 and 29 years old in good health and CMV-seronegative. The CDR3 runs from the conserved cysteine through the conserved F or W. A D gene is named only where the DNA matches it firmly. A row's size may be missing; if present it is once, few, many or a size class.

j_call | d_call | clone_size | v_call | cdr3_nt | cdr3_aa
TRBJ2-5 | TRBD1 | - | TRBV5-1 | TGCGCCAGCAGCCCAGGACAGGGTGGTGAGACCCAGTACTTC | CASSPGQGGETQYF
TRBJ2-5 | - | once | TRBV28 | TGTGCCACCAAGAGACGGGACATTCGTTTGGTGACCCAGTACTTC | CATKRRDIRLVTQYF
TRBJ1-2 | TRBD1 | - | TRBV20-1 | TGCAGTCCCCAGGGGGCCTATGGCTACACCTTC | CSPQGAYGYTF
TRBJ2-1 | - | - | TRBV4-3 | TGCGCCAGCAGCCAAGGCGGGAACTCCTACAATGAGCAGTTCTTC | CASSQGGNSYNEQFF
TRBJ2-2 | - | - | TRBV25-1 | TGTGCCAGCAGTGCGCAGGGGGGTACCGGGGAGCTGTTTTTT | CASSAQGGTGELFF
TRBJ2-5 | TRBD1 | - | TRBV6-6 | TGTGCCAGCAGAACGGGACAGGGGGCTGGGGAGACCCAGTACTTC | CASRTGQGAGETQYF
TRBJ1-2 | - | - | TRBV7-2 | TGTGCCAGCAGCCCGCGGAGGAGTCATGGGTATGGCTACACCTTC | CASSPRRSHGYGYTF
TRBJ2-1 | TRBD2 | - | TRBV7-2 | TGTGCCAGCAGCCACGTTCAAGGAAGCGGGAGGCGGGATGAGCAGTTCTTC | CASSHVQGSGRRDEQFF
TRBJ2-2 | TRBD2 | - | TRBV7-2 | TGTGCCAGCAGCTTATCTGGCGGGAGGACCGGGGAGCTGTTTTTT | CASSLSGGRTGELFF
TRBJ2-5 | TRBD2 | - | TRBV7-9 | TGTGCCAGCAGCCCCCTCGATGGGGGGGAGGAAGAGACCCAGTACTTC | CASSPLDGGEEETQYF
TRBJ2-3 | TRBD2 | - | TRBV7-2 | TGTGCCAGCAGCTTTGGTCTAGCGGGGCCCACAGATACGCAGTATTTT | CASSFGLAGPTDTQYF
TRBJ2-1 | TRBD2 | once | TRBV13 | TGTGCCAGCATCGCATCGGGTAGCGGGAGCTCCTACAATGAGCAGTTCTTC | CASIASGSGSSYNEQFF
TRBJ2-7 | TRBD1 | - | TRBV2 | TGTGCCATCCTTCTCCGGGACAGGGCATACGAGCAGTACTTC | CAILLRDRAYEQYF
TRBJ2-7 | - | - | TRBV7-6 | TGTGGCAGCAGCCCTGGCCCCAACTACGAGCAGTACTTC | CGSSPGPNYEQYF
TRBJ2-3 | TRBD1 | - | TRBV6-1 | TGTGCCAGCAGCTTACAGGGGGACACAGATACGCAGTATTTT | CASSLQGDTDTQYF
TRBJ2-1 | - | - | TRBV28 | TGTGCCAGTAGCATCTACGGCTCAGGGTACAATGAGCAGTTCTTC | CASSIYGSGYNEQFF
TRBJ2-5 | - | - | TRBV10-3 | TGTGCCATCAGTGAGGTCCGGGAGACCCAGTACTTC | CAISEVRETQYF
TRBJ2-1 | - | - | TRBV25-1 | TGTGCCAGCCAGAATGGTGAGCAGTTCTTC | CASQNGEQFF
TRBJ2-1 | TRBD2 | - | TRBV27 | TGTGCCAGCAGTTTACTAGCGGGAGCGAACAATGAGCAGTTCTTC | CASSLLAGANNEQFF
TRBJ1-1 | - | once | TRBV11-3 | TGTGCCAGCAGCTTGACAGACAACACTGAAGCTTTCTTT | CASSLTDNTEAFF
TRBJ1-2 | - | - | TRBV9 | TGTGCCAGCAGCGTGGGCAGTCTTGACTATGGCTACACCTTC | CASSVGSLDYGYTF
TRBJ2-7 | - | - | TRBV28 | TGTGCCAGCAGTTTTCGGAGGGGGCGAGGGTCCTACGAGCAGTACTTC | CASSFRRGRGSYEQYF
TRBJ1-5 | - | - | TRBV19 | TGTGCCAGTACACAGCCGGGGGGGTATAGCAATCAGCCCCAGCATTTT | CASTQPGGYSNQPQHF
TRBJ2-1 | - | - | TRBV19 | TGTGCCAGTAGTATAGGGCAGGCTGCCTACAATGAGCAGTTCTTC | CASSIGQAAYNEQFF
TRBJ2-7 | TRBD1 | - | TRBV5-6 | TGTGCCAGCAGCTTGGGGCAGGGGGCCGAGCAGTACTTC | CASSLGQGAEQYF
TRBJ1-1 | - | once | TRBV27 | TGTGCCAGCAGTTTCGGGGGAGGCACTGAAGCTTTCTTT | CASSFGGGTEAFF
TRBJ2-1 | TRBD2 | - | TRBV27 | TGTGCCAGCAGTTTGACTAGCGGGGGGGTGGATGAGCAGTTCTTC | CASSLTSGGVDEQFF
TRBJ2-5 | TRBD1 | - | TRBV7-8 | TGTGCCAGCAGCTTATGGGGAGAGGGGGCGGGTGAGACCCAGTACTTC | CASSLWGEGAGETQYF
TRBJ2-7 | - | once | TRBV27 | TGTGCCAGCAGTTTATCGACAGGTGGCACAGGTGAGCAGTACTTC | CASSLSTGGTGEQYF
TRBJ1-4 | TRBD1 | - | TRBV28 | TGTGCCAGCAGTCCCCACAGGGGTGAAAAACTGTTTTTT | CASSPHRGEKLFF
TRBJ1-2 | - | - | TRBV25-1 | TGTGCCAGCAGTCCCCCACAGAGCCGGAGGGCGGGCTACACCTTC | CASSPPQSRRAGYTF
TRBJ2-7 | - | - | TRBV4-3 | TGCGCCAGCAGCCAAGAAGTCTCCCACAGCTACGAGCAGTACTTC | CASSQEVSHSYEQYF
TRBJ2-7 | TRBD2 | - | TRBV4-3 | TGCGCCAGCAGCCGGGCCCTAGCGGACTCCTACGAGCAGTACTTC | CASSRALADSYEQYF